This TCR beta chain was profiled in a study of blood T cell repertoires in COVID-19. Background on the study: PBMCs, B-cell-depleted T cells, or T cells were the source of the cDNA or gDNA that made up the material.

The cohort comprised adults aged roughly 18 to 95 years residing in around 25 US areas. Cohorts were based on clinical histories the participants reported. A few counts support this clone. Germline loops: CDR1 SQVTM, CDR2 ANQGSEA. CDR3 size: 18 residues. After removal of 1 base from V and 0 bases from J, the junction contained 13 bases not matched to a gene. Original processing notes: Nucleated cell number was recorded as an estimate derived from reference gene primer amplification. Here immunoSEQ multiplex PCR was the method, and the copy in TCRdb shows in-frame clones only, minus some. The V and J calls and clone size come from that table; D and trimming were worked out from the DNA. The data contain some 270,000 clones, about 86% of them singletons.

The source of this sequence is a man over 45 who had recovered from COVID-19. The sample consisted of PBMCs or T cells enriched from blood (not recorded which). The chain couples TRBV29-1 to TRBJ2-3; TRBD1 matches 7 bases. The CDR3 sequence is CSVEGPDRRGFSTDTQYF. The CDR3 DNA reads TGCAGCGTTGAAGGTCCAGACCGCAGGGGGTTTAGCACAGATACGCAGTATTTT.